This T cell receptor beta chain was identified during a study of T cells expressing NK-cell markers. Study-wide background: Seven of the eight sequenced donors were HCMV-seropositive; one was seronegative.

Germline lookup yields CDR1 SGDLS and CDR2 YYNGEE. There are 16 residues in the CDR3. TCRdb reanalyzed the 5' RACE reads and collapses them to one entry per CDR3 protein, without DNA. Here the sample table reports 150,000 to 200,000 distinct CDR3 sequences. The clonotype originates from a woman between 18 and 70 years old in good health. The chain recombines TRBV9 with TRBJ2-3; the D gene TCRdb calls, TRBD2, cannot be checked with no DNA. Source material: blood T cells: a sorted CD56 or NKG2C T cell subset, CD4+ or CD8+ T cells, or bulk PBMC T cells (not recorded which). CDR3 loop: CASSAGDFLRTDTQYF. Full variable domain (missing parts from reference TRBV9 and TRBJ2-3): DSGVTQTPKHLITATGQRVTLRCSPRSGDLSVYWYQQSLDQGLQFLIQYYNGEERAKGNILERFSAQQFPDLHSELNLSSLELGDSALYFCASSAGDFLRTDTQYFGPGTRLTVL.